These 9 T cell receptor beta chains were all obtained from the same sample, sequenced in a study of shared clonotypes between healthy human individuals. TCRdb's copy holds only in-frame clones and misses some; the assay was immunoSEQ multiplex PCR. The data hold about 2.4 million clones, with over 85% observed a single time. The source material was naive CD4+ T cells from PBMCs. This sample's subset: CD45RA+ positively selected. The receptors derive from a man aged 18 to 29 in good health. Some clones in this sample may be carry-over from other donors' samples.

The V call is TRBV10-3, the J call TRBJ1-2; the D is unclear. Germline loops: CDR1 ENHRY, CDR2 SYGVKD. The CDR3 spans 15 residues. V lost 0 bases and J 2 bases, leaving 10 bases between the germline ends. CDR3 nucleotide sequence: TGTGCCATCAGTGAGTCCCCAGGATACAACTATGGCTACACCTTC. Translated, it gives CAISESPGYNYGYTF.

V usage is TRBV18 and J usage is TRBJ2-6, with 11 nucleotides matching TRBD1. CDR1 and CDR2 from the germline V gene are KGHSH and LQKENI. J lost 2 bases, V lost 5 bases, and 2 bases had no gene match. The length of the CDR3 is 16 residues. The CDR3 protein is CASSWTGGAGANVLTF. As DNA, the CDR3 is TGTGCCAGCTCATGGACAGGGGGCGCTGGGGCCAACGTCCTGACTTTC.

This clone was seen just once. The V gene is TRBV28, the J gene TRBJ1-2; no definite D call. The CDR3 is 15 amino acids. Trimming left V 2 bases short and J 4 bases short, with 14 bases between. In germline, CDR1 is MDHEN, CDR2 SYDVKM. The CDR3 sequence is CASSLNGVWGYGYTF. As DNA, the CDR3 is TGTGCCAGCAGTTTAAACGGGGTCTGGGGCTATGGCTACACCTTC.

V and J are TRBV6-1 and TRBJ2-2; the D is unclear. With 7 bases removed from V and 2 bases from J, the gap between germline ends came to 8 bases. Germline V gives CDR1 MNHNS, CDR2 SASEGT. The CDR3 sequence is 13 residues long. This CDR3 reads CASKAPNTGELFF. The CDR3 coding sequence is TGTGCCAGCAAGGCGCCCAACACCGGGGAGCTGTTTTTT.

The chain uses TRBV4-2 and TRBJ2-1; TRBD2 aligns across 7 bases. CDR3 length: 16 amino acids. The ends lost 1 base at V and 4 bases at J; junction bases unmatched: 7. Germline CDR1 LGHNA, CDR2 YNFKEQ. The DNA for the CDR3 is TGTGCCAGCAGCCAAGGTTACCTAGCGGCATACAATGAGCAGTTCTTC. Its protein product is CASSQGYLAAYNEQFF.

As to this clone: Other DNA sequences in this specimen translate into the identical CDR3. The chain joins TRBV2 to TRBJ2-2, with TRBD1 identical over 11 bases. Looked up from germline, CDR1 is SNHLY and CDR2 is FYNNEI. The J segment lost 5 bases and the V segment lost 8 bases, leaving 4 bases of the junction unmatched. This CDR3 is 14 amino acids long. The CDR3 reads CASSGQGATGELFF. For the CDR3, the DNA is TGTGCCAGCTCAGGACAGGGGGCTACCGGGGAGCTGTTTTTT.

The V gene is TRBV19, the J gene TRBJ1-5; 8 bases are shared with TRBD1. J gave up 4 bases and V 6 bases, and 8 bases lay outside the gene matches. The CDR3 consists of 15 residues. The germline CDR1 and CDR2 sequences are LNHDA and SQIVND (reference sequence). The CDR3 spells CASSFQGARNQPQHF. In DNA, the CDR3 is TGTGCCAGTAGCTTTCAGGGGGCGAGAAATCAGCCCCAGCATTTT.

This clone occurred once. The chain joins TRBV5-5 to TRBJ2-7; TRBD2 matches at 8 bases. Germline loops: CDR1 SGHKS, CDR2 YYEKEE (reference sequence). V shed 4 bases and J 2 bases; nucleotides not matched to a gene: 8. The CDR3 is 15 residues long. The chain's CDR3 is CASSGRVAGPYEQYF. The CDR3 DNA sequence: TGTGCCAGCAGCGGGCGGGTAGCGGGACCCTACGAGCAGTACTTC.

With regard to this clone: Additional DNA sequences in this sample encode the identical CDR3. This sequence joins TRBV5-1 and TRBJ2-5; D is ambiguous. This CDR3 has 11 amino acids. Trimming stripped 4 bases from V and 4 bases from J, with 5 bases between. The germline V gene has CDR1 SGHRS and CDR2 YFSETQ. The CDR3 nucleotides read TGCGCCAGCAGCCCGGGAGAGACCCAGTACTTC. Translated: CASSPGETQYF.